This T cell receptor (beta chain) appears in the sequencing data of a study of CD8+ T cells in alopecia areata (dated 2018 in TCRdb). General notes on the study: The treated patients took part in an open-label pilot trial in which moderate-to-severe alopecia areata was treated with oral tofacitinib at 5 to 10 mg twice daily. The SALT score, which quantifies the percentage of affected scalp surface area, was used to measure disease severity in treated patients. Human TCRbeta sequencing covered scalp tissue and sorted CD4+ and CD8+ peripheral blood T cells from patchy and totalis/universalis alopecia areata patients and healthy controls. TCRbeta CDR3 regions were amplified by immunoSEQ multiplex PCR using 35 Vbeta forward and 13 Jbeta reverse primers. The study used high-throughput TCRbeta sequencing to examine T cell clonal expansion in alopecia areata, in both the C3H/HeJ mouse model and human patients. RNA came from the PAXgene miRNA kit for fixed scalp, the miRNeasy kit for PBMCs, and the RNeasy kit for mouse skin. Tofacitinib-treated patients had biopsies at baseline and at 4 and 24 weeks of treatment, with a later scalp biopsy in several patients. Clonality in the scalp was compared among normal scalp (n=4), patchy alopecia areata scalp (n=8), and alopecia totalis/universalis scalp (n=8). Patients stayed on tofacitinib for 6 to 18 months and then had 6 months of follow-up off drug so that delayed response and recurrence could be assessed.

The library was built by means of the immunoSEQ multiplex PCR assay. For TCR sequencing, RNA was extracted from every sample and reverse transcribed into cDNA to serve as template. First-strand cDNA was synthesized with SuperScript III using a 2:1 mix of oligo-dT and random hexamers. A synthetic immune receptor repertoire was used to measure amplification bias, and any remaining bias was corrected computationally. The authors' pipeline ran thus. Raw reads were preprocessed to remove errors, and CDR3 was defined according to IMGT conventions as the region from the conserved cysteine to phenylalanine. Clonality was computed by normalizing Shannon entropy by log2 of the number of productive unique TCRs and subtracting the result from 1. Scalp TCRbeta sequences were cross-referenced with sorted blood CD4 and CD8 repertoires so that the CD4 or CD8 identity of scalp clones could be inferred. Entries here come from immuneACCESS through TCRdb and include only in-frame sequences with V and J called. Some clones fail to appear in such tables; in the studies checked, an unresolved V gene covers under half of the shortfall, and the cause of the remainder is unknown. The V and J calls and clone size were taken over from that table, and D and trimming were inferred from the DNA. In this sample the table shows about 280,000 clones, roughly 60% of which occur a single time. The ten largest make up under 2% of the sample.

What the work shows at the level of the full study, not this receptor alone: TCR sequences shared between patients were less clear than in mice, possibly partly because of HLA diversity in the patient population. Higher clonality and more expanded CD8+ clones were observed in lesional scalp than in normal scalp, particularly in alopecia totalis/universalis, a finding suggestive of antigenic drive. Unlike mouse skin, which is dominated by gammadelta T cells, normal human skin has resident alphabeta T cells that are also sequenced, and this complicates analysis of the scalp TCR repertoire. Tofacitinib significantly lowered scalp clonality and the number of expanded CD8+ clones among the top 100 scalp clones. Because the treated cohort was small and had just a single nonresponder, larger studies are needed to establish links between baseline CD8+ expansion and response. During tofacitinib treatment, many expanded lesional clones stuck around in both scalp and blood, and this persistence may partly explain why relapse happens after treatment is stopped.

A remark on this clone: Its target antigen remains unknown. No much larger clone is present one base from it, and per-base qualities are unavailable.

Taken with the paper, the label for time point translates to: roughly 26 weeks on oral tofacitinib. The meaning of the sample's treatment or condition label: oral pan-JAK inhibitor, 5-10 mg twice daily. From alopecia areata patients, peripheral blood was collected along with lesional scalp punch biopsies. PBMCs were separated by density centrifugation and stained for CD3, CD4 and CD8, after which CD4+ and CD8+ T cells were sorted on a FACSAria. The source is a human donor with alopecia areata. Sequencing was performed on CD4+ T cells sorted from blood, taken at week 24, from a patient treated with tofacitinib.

The DNA is as follows: TGTGCCAGCAGCCTGGACAGTACCTACGAGCAGTACTTC. It codes for CASSLDSTYEQYF. The V and J genes are TRBV5-4 and TRBJ2-7; the D gene is perhaps TRBD1, from 6 matching bases. Taken from the germline V gene (reference sequence), the CDR1 and CDR2 loops are SGHNT and YYREEE. V is pared back by 4 bases and J by 2 bases, with 10 bases lying between the germline termini. The CDR3 contains 13 residues, cysteine and phenylalanine counted. The retained sequence is limited to the CDR3, 39 bases, with the frame set at the first base.